Listed here is a single T cell receptor beta chain. Its antigen remains unknown. CDR3 length equals 15 residues. The germline V gene encodes CDR1 ENHRY and CDR2 SYGVKD. The V and J ends lost 8 bases and 9 bases, in that order; junction bases with no gene match: 10. The data derive from a study of cytomegalovirus exposure and HLA in healthy donors. Overall study findings and caveats: Sequencing probably produced one cluster of sequence variants that were highly shared. Sequences of the TCR beta chain were said to predict the HLA-A and HLA-B alleles of most subjects accurately.

The PCR contained 60 Vbeta and 13 Jbeta primers. TCRdb's copy holds only in-frame clones and misses some; the assay was immunoSEQ multiplex PCR. The repertoire consists of about 130,000 clones, with about 71% occurring once and the leading ten covering 2.6%. Healthy bone marrow donors made up the donor group. Though nominally healthy at sampling, donors likely had unrecorded immune exposures. The chain employs TRBV10-3 and TRBJ2-1, with 13 bases matching TRBD2. Sequenced input: PBMCs. The clonotype originates from a woman aged 55-70 years in good health and CMV-seropositive. CDR3 amino acids: CAIGPGLAGWSEQFF. The CDR3 region has the DNA TGTGCCATCGGACCGGGACTAGCGGGGTGGAGTGAGCAGTTCTTC.